The T cell receptor beta chain described here comes from a study of T-cell reconstitution after alpha-beta-depleted transplantation in children. With 2 bases removed from V and 7 bases from J, the gap between germline ends came to 12 bases. Germline V gives CDR1 SGHKS, CDR2 YYEKEE (reference sequence). CDR3 length: 14 amino acids. The library targeted TCRbeta and was prepared with unique molecular identifiers. TCRdb fed the PCR reads into MiXCR, producing one record per CDR3 protein. The sample holds 260,000 or so distinct CDR3 sequences, around 13% seen once. This clonotype came up many times. The chain has TRBV5-5 and TRBJ2-2, with D hard to call. The receptor was isolated from a human donor who donated a stem cell graft to a child with acute lymphoblastic leukemia. The source was PBMCs from the stem cell graft donor, collected from the stem cell graft. CDR3 coding DNA: TGTGCCAGCAGCTTATTACACGGCGGCGGGGAGCTGTTTTTT. Translating it yields CASSLLHGGGELFF.